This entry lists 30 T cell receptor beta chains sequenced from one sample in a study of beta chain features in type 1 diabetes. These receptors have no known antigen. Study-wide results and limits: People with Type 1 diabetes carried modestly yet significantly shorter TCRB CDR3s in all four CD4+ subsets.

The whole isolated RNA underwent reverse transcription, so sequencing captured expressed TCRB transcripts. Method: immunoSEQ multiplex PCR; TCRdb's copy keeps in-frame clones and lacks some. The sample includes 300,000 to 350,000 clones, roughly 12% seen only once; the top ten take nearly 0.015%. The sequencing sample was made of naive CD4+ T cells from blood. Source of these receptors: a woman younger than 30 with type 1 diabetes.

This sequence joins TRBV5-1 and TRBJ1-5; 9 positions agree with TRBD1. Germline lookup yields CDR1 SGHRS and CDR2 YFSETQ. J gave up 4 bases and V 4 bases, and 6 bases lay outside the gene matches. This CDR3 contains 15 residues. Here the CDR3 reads CASSPGTGRNQPQHF. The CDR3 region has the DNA TGCGCCAGCAGCCCTGGGACAGGGAGGAATCAGCCCCAGCATTTT.

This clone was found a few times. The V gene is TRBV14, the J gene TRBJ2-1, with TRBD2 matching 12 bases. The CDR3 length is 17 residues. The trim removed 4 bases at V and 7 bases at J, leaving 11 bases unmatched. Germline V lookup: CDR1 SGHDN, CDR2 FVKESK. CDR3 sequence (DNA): TGTGCCAGCAGCCCCAACGCCGGGACTAGCGGGTATAATGAGCAGTTCTTC. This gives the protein CASSPNAGTSGYNEQFF. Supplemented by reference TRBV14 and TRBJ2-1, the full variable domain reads EAGVTQFPSHSVIEKGQTVTLRCDPISGHDNLYWYRRVMGKEIKFLLHFVKESKQDESGMPNNRFLAERTGGTYSTLKVQPAELEDSGVYFCASSPNAGTSGYNEQFFGPGTRLTVL.

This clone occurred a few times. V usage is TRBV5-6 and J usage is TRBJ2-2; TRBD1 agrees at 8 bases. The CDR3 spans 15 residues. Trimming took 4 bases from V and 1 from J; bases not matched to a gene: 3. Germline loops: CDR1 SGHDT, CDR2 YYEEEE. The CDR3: CASSQGTGNTGELFF. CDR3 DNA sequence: TGTGCCAGCAGCCAGGGGACAGGGAACACCGGGGAGCTGTTTTTT. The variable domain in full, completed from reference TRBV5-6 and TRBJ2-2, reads DAGVTQSPTHLIKTRGQQVTLRCSPKSGHDTVSWYQQALGQGPQFIFQYYEEEERQRGNFPDRFSGHQFPNYSSELNVNALLLGDSALYLCASSQGTGNTGELFFGEGSRLTVL.

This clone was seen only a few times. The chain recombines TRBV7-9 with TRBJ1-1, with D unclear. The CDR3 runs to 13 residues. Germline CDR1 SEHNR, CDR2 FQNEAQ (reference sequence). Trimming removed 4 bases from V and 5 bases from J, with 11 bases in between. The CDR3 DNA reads TGTGCCAGCAGCTCACTAGCGGGGACTGAAGCTTTCTTT. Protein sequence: CASSSLAGTEAFF. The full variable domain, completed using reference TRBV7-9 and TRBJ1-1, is DTGVSQNPRHKITKRGQNVTFRCDPISEHNRLYWYRQTLGQGPEFLTYFQNEAQLEKSRLLSDRFSAERPKGSFSTLEIQRTEQGDSAMYLCASSSLAGTEAFFGQGTRLTVV.

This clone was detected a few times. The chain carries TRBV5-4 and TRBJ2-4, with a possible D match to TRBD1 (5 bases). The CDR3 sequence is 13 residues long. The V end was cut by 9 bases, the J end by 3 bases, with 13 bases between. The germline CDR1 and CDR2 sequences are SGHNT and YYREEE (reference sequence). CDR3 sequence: CATLDTDKNIQYF. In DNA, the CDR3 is TGTGCCACTTTGGACACCGACAAAAACATTCAGTACTTC.

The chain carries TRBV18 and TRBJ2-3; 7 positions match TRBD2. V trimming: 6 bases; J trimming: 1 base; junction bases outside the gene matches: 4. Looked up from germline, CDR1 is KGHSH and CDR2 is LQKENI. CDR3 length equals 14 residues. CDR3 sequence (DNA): TGTGCCAGCTCCCCAGGACTAGGCACAGATACGCAGTATTTT. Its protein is CASSPGLGTDTQYF.

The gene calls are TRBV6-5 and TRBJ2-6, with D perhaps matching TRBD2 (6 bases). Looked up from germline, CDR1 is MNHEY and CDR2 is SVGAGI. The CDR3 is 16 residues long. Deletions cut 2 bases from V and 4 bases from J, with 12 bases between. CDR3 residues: CASSYTRREGANVLTF. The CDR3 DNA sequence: TGTGCCAGCAGTTACACCCGACGGGAGGGGGCCAACGTCCTGACTTTC.

CDR3 sequence (DNA): TGTGCCAGCAGCTGGGACAGGGATAGGGGTGGGGCCAACGTCCTGACTTTC. This sequence encodes CASSWDRDRGGANVLTF. The chain couples TRBV5-4 to TRBJ2-6; 9 bases match TRBD1. Germline values: CDR1 SGHNT, CDR2 YYREEE (reference sequence). The CDR3 contains 17 residues. V was clipped by 3 bases and J by 3 bases; unmatched bases: 7.

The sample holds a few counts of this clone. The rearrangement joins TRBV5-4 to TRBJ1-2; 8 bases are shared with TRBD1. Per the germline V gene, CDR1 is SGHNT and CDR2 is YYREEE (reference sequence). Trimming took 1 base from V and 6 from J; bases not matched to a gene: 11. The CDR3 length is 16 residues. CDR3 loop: CASSLPGQDLGDGYTF. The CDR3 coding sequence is TGTGCCAGCAGCTTGCCGGGACAGGACCTAGGGGATGGCTACACCTTC.

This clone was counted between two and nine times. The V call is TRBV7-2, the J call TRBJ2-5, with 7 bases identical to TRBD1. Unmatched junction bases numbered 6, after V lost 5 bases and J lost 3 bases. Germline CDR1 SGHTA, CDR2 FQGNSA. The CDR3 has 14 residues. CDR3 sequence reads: CASSPGTVEETQYF. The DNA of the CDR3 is TGTGCCAGCAGCCCCGGGACAGTGGAAGAGACCCAGTACTTC.

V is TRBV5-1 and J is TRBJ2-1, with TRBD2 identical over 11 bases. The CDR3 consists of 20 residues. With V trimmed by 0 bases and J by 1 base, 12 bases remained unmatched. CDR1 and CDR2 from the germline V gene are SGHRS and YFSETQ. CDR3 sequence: CASSLEGWISGRASYNEQFF. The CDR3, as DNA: TGCGCCAGCAGCTTGGAAGGCTGGATTAGCGGGAGGGCTTCCTACAATGAGCAGTTCTTC.

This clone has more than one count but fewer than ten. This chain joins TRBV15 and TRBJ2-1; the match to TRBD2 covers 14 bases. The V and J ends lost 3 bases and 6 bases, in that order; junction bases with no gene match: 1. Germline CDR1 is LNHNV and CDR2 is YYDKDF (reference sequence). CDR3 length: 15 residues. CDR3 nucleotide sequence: TGTGCCACCAGCAGGGGACTAGCGGGAGTCAATGAGCAGTTCTTC. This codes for CATSRGLAGVNEQFF.

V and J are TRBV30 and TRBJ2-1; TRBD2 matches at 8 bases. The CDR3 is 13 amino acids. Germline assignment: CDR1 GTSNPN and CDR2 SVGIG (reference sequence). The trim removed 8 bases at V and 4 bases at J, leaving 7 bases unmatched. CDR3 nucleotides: TGTGCCCGGGGGGGCCAGCAGTACAATGAGCAGTTCTTC. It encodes CARGGQQYNEQFF.

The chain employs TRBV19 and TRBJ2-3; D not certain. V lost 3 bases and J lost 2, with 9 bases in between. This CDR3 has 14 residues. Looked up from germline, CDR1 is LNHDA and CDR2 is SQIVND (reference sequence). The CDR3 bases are TGTGCCAGTAGTATCGGCGGCTACACAGATACGCAGTATTTT. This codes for CASSIGGYTDTQYF.

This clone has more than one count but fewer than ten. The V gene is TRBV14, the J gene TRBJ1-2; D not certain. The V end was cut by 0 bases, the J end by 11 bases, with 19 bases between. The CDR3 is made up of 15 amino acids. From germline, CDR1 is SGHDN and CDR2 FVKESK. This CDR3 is CASSQDTWQLGGYTF. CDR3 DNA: TGTGCCAGCAGCCAAGATACCTGGCAGTTAGGCGGGTACACCTTC.

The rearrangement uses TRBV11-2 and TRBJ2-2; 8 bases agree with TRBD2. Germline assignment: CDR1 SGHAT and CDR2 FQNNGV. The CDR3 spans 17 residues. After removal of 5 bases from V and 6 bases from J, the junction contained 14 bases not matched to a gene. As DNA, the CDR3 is TGTGCCAGCAGCCCCCGGGTAGCGGGAATGAATGCCGGGGAGCTGTTTTTT. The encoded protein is CASSPRVAGMNAGELFF.

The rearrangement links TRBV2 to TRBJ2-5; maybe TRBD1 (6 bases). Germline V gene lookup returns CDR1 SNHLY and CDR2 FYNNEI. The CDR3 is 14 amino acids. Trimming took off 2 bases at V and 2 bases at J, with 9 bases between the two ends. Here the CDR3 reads CASSERTVQETQYF. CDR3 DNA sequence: TGTGCCAGCAGTGAACGGACAGTTCAAGAGACCCAGTACTTC. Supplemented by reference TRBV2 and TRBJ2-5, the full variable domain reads EPEVTQTPSHQVTQMGQEVILRCVPISNHLYFYWYRQILGQKVEFLVSFYNNEISEKSEIFDDQFSVERPDGSNFTLKIRSTKLEDSAMYFCASSERTVQETQYFGPGTRLLVL.

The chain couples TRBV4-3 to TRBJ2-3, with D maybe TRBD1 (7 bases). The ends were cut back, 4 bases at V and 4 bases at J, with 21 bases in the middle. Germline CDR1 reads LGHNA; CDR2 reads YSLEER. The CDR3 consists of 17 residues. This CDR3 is CASSPHPGTRGADTQYF. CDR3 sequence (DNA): TGCGCCAGCAGCCCCCATCCGGGAACCAGGGGGGCAGATACGCAGTATTTT.

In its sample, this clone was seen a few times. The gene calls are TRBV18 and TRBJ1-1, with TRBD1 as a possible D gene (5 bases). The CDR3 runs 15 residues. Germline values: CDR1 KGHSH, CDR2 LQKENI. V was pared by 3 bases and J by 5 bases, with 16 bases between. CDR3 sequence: CASSPVLSGRTEAFF. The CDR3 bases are TGTGCCAGCTCACCGGTTCTCTCAGGGAGGACTGAAGCTTTCTTT.

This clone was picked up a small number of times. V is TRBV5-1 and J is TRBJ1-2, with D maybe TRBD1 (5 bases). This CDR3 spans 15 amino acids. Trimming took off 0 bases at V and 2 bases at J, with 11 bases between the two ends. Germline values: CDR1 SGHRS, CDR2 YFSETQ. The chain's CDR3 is CASSLDGQGNYGYTF. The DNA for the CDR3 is TGCGCCAGCAGCTTGGACGGTCAGGGAAACTATGGCTACACCTTC.

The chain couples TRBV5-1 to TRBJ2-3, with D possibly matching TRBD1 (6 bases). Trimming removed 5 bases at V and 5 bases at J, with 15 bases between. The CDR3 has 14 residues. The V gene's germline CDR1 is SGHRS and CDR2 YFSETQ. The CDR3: CASRDPGVGDTQYF. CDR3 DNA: TGCGCCAGCAGAGACCCAGGGGTGGGAGATACGCAGTATTTT.

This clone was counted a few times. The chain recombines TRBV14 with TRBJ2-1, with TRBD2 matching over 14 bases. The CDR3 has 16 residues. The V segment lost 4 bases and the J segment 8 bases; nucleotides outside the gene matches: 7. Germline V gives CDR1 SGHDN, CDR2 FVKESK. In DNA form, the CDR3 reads TGTGCCAGCAGCCCCAGGGGACTAGCGGGAGCATATGAGCAGTTCTTC. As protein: CASSPRGLAGAYEQFF.

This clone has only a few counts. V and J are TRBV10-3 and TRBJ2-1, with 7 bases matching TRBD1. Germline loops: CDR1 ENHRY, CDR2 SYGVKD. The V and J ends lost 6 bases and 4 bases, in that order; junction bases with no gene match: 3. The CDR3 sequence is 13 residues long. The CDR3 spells CAIRDREYNEQFF. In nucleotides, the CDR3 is TGTGCCATCAGAGACAGGGAATACAATGAGCAGTTCTTC.

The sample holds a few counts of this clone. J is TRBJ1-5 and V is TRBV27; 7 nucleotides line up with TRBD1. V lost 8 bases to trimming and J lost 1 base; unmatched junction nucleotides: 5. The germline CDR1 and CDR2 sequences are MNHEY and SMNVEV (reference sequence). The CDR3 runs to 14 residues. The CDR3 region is CASHRQGSNQPQHF. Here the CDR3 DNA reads TGTGCCAGCCATAGACAGGGAAGCAATCAGCCCCAGCATTTT.

The CDR3 here is CASSYPGLADEQFF. CDR3 DNA: TGTGCCAGCAGTTACCCCGGACTAGCGGATGAGCAGTTCTTC. This chain joins TRBV6-6 and TRBJ2-1; 10 nucleotides line up with TRBD2. The V segment lost 2 bases and the J segment 8 bases; nucleotides outside the gene matches: 3. The CDR3 runs to 14 residues. From germline, CDR1 is MNHNY and CDR2 SVGAGI (reference sequence).

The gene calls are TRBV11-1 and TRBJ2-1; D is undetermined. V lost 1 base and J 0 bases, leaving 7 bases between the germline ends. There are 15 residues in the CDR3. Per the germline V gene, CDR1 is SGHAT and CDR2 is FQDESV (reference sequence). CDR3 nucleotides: TGTGCCAGCAGCTTAGTAACTCCCTCCTACAATGAGCAGTTCTTC. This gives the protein CASSLVTPSYNEQFF.

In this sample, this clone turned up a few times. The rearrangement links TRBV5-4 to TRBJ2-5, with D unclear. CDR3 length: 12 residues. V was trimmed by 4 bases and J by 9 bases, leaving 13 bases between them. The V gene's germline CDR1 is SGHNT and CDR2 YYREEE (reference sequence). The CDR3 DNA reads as TGTGCCAGCAGCCTAAACGATCGGGCCCAGTACTTC. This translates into CASSLNDRAQYF.

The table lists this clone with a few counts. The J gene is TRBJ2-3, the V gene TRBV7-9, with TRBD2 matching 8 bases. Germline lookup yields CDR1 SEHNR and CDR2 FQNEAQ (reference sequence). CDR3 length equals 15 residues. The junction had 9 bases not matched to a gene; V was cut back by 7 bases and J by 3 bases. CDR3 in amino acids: CASNHGASGTDTQYF. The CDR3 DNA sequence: TGTGCCAGCAACCACGGGGCTAGCGGGACAGATACGCAGTATTTT.

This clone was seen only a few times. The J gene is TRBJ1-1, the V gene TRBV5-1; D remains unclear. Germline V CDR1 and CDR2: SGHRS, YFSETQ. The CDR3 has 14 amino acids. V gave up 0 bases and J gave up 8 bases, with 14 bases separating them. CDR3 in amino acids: CASSLGPGVGEAFF. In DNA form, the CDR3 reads TGCGCCAGCAGCTTGGGACCAGGTGTCGGCGAAGCTTTCTTT.

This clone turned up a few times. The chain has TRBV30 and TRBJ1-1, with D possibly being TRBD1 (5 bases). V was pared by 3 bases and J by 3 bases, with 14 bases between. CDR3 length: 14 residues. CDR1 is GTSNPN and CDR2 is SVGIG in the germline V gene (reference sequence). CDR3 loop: CAWSQVKGYTEAFF. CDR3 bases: TGTGCCTGGAGCCAGGTCAAGGGGTACACTGAAGCTTTCTTT. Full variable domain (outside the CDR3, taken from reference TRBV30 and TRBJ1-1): SQTIHQWPATLVQPVGSPLSLECTVEGTSNPNLYWYRQAAGRGLQLLFYSVGIGQISSEVPQNLSASRPQDRQFILSSKKLLLSDSGFYLCAWSQVKGYTEAFFGQGTRLTVV.